The 2 T cell receptor beta chains below come from one sample, sequenced in a study of shared clonotypes between healthy human individuals. Data came from immunoSEQ multiplex PCR; TCRdb stores just in-frame clones and leaves some out. Of about 2 million clones listed, about 95% are singletons. Terminally differentiated effector memory CD45RA+ cells were left out of the naive CD8 fraction, which was CD45RO-negative and positively selected for CCR7. Sequences were obtained from naive CD8+ T cells sorted from blood. The source is a young man in good health.

This chain links TRBV15 with TRBJ1-3; D call uncertain. V gave up 3 bases and J gave up 2 bases, with 11 bases separating them. The germline CDR1 and CDR2 sequences are LNHNV and YYDKDF (reference sequence). CDR3 length: 15 amino acids. The CDR3, as DNA: TGTGCCACCAGCAGCCTCGCGGGCACTGGAAACACCATATATTTT. As protein: CATSSLAGTGNTIYF.

The chain recombines TRBV4-1 with TRBJ2-2, with D possibly being TRBD1 (6 bases). The V and J ends lost 5 bases and 2 bases respectively, with 12 bases between them. Germline V gene data show CDR1 as MGHRA and CDR2 as YSYEKL. The CDR3 is 15 amino acids. CDR3 coding DNA: TGCGCCAGCAGCAGCCGGGACACCAACACCGGGGAGCTGTTTTTT. Translation: CASSSRDTNTGELFF.